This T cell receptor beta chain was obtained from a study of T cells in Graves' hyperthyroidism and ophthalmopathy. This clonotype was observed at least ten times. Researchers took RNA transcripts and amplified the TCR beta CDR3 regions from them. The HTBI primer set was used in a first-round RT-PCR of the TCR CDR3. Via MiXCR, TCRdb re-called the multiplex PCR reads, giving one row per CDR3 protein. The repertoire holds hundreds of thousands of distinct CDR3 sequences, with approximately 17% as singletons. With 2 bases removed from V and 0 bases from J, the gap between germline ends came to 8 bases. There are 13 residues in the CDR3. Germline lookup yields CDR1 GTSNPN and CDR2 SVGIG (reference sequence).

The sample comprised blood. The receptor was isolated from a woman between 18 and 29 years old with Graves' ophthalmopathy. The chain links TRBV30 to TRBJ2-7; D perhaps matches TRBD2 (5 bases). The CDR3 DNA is TGTGCCTGGAGTTCCGGGATCTCCTACGAGCAGTACTTC. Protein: CAWSSGISYEQYF.